Given below is one TCR beta chain in context. Antigen unknown. Division of CD4+ cells produced a CD45RA+ naive subset and a CD45RA-negative memory subset. Per germline, CDR1 GTSNPN and CDR2 SVGIG (reference sequence). Trimming at V came to 4 bases and at J to 7 bases, leaving 10 bases not matched to a gene. This CDR3 comprises 14 residues. Genomic DNA of each subset was evenly split across several immunoSEQ plates. Profiling relied on immunoSEQ multiplex PCR, and the TCRdb table lists in-frame clones only, not all of them. This table holds some 630,000 clones, 72% found once. These data originate in a study of shared clonotypes between healthy human individuals. In the study overall: CD4 naive cells filled three plates per donor, CD4 memory three, CD8 naive two and CD8 memory one.

Study results and limitations: Although depth was large, rarefaction showed that sequencing of the sorted subsets was incomplete.

V is TRBV30 and J is TRBJ1-2; 9 bases are shared with TRBD1. The sequenced material came from memory CD4+ T cells sorted from blood. The subset is: CD45RA-negative fraction. This sequence was found in a woman aged 25 to 39 in good health. As DNA, the CDR3 is TGTGCCTGGAACTTAAACAGGGGGCGCGGTGGCTACACCTTC. Residues: CAWNLNRGRGGYTF.